Sequencing of this T cell receptor beta chain was carried out in a study of radiotherapy plus CTLA-4 blockade in lung cancer. Focal radiation with ipilimumab CTLA-4 blockade was given to patients with chemo-refractory metastatic non-small-cell lung cancer. The germline V gene encodes CDR1 MGHDK and CDR2 SYGVNS. This CDR3 is built from 15 residues. The V segment lost 2 bases and the J segment 7 bases; nucleotides outside the gene matches: 5. About this clone: Antigen unknown.

TCRdb keeps only in-frame clones here, not all; method: immunoSEQ multiplex PCR. The sample has 34,000 or so clones, around 74% seen once. General study points: Expansion of tumor-derived TCR clones was observed in blood after radiotherapy plus ipilimumab.

The receptor's source is a human donor with non-small cell lung cancer that progressed on radiotherapy plus ipilimumab. V usage is TRBV25-1 and J usage is TRBJ1-6; 7 bases fit TRBD1. The material sequenced was peripheral blood, taken from a patient treated with radiotherapy plus ipilimumab. Here the CDR3 DNA reads TGTGCCAGCAGTGAAATGACAGGGAACAATTCACCCCTCCACTTT. It specifies CASSEMTGNNSPLHF.